This T cell receptor beta chain was retrieved from a study of blood T cell repertoires in COVID-19. The length of the CDR3 is 13 residues. The V gene's germline CDR1 is SGHRS and CDR2 YFSETQ. Trimming pared 2 bases from V and 8 bases from J, leaving 13 bases between. Original analysis: Estimation of nucleated cell counts was performed using reference gene primer amplification. The method was immunoSEQ multiplex PCR; TCRdb's version includes in-frame clones alone and lacks a portion of them. D and trimming come from the DNA, and the V and J calls and clone size come from that table. The sample carries about 230,000 clones, approximately 88% recorded once.

The source is a woman in her 40s with acute COVID-19. This chain links TRBV5-1 with TRBJ1-2; maybe TRBD1 (6 bases). Material for sequencing was PBMCs or T cells enriched from blood (not recorded which). The CDR3 loop is CASSFTGTGGYTF. The CDR3 nucleotides are TGCGCCAGCAGCTTTACAGGGACGGGGGGCTACACCTTC.